This T cell receptor (beta chain) is from a study of T cells in Graves' hyperthyroidism and ophthalmopathy. Authors of the study amplified TCR beta CDR3 regions from RNA transcripts. First-round RT-PCR of the TCR CDR3 relied on the HTBI primer set. TCRdb passed the multiplex PCR reads through MiXCR, listing each CDR3 protein once. The table has 550,000 to 700,000 distinct CDR3 sequences, roughly 14% seen once. This clonotype was observed at least ten times. One end of the junction varies from germline; a read error may be responsible. Germline assignment: CDR1 WSHSY and CDR2 SAAADI. The CDR3 runs to 13 residues.

Source material: blood. V usage is TRBV10-2 and J usage is TRBJ2-5; weak D call: TRBD1 (5 bases). The receptor's source is a woman aged 40 to 50 with Graves' ophthalmopathy. The CDR3 DNA follows: TGTGCCAGCAGTGAAACAGGCAGGGAGACCCAGTACTTC. This translates into CASSETGRETQYF.